The present entry profiles one T cell receptor (beta chain) with its context. Starting from around 500 ng of total RNA, TCR beta cDNA was produced with a primer in the constant region. Amplification in three nested multiplex PCR rounds with slightly modified ARM-PCR gave rise to TCR beta libraries. TCRdb passed the multiplex PCR reads through MiXCR, listing each CDR3 protein once. The sample carries 330,000 or so distinct CDR3 sequences, about 65% recorded once. The sample is drawn from a study of tumor-infiltrating lymphocytes in primary liver carcinoma. In addition to blood RNA drawn from unsorted whole blood, germline DNA was extracted. This receptor was obtained from a man in his forties with primary liver carcinoma and hepatitis B virus infection. The sample comprised peripheral blood.

The CDR3 DNA is TGTGCCAGCAGCCAAAGACTAGCCTACAATGAGCAGTTCTTC. Translating gives CASSQRLAYNEQFF. The genes are TRBV11-3 and TRBJ2-1; the D gene is possibly TRBD2 (6 bases). Trimming stripped 5 bases from V and 2 bases from J, with 10 bases between. In germline, CDR1 is SGHNT, CDR2 YENEEA. The CDR3 has 14 amino acids.